Listed below are T cell receptor beta chains from one sample, sequenced in a study of graft-versus-host responses after intestinal transplantation. The method was immunoSEQ multiplex PCR; TCRdb's version includes in-frame clones alone and lacks a portion of them. The data show about 9,200 clones, approximately 90% seen once. Specimen: PBMCs, collected roughly 46 days after intestinal transplant. The receptors shown here come from a human patient who received an intestinal transplant, so some T cells may come from the graft donor. CDR3s include the opening cysteine and the closing phenylalanine or tryptophan. The D gene is left open where the match is weak. Some rows mark clone size as missing; the rest say once, few, many or name a class of expanded clone.

V gene,clone size,D gene,J gene,CDR3 protein,CDR3 DNA
TRBV5-1,NA,NA,TRBJ2-5,CASSLAMAAGETQYF,TGCGCCAGCAGCTTGGCCATGGCGGCCGGGGAGACCCAGTACTTC
TRBV7-9,NA,NA,TRBJ1-2,CASSNPAGGYTF,TGTGCCAGCAGCAACCCAGCCGGTGGCTACACCTTC
TRBV9,NA,NA,TRBJ1-1,CASSGGTYAEAFF,TGTGCCAGCAGCGGCGGGACCTACGCTGAAGCTTTCTTT
TRBV11-2,few,NA,TRBJ1-1,CASSPPDGLNTEAFF,TGTGCCAGCAGCCCTCCGGACGGATTGAACACTGAAGCTTTCTTT
TRBV5-1,NA,TRBD2,TRBJ2-3,CASSLLAGGMTDTQYF,TGCGCCAGCAGCCTACTAGCGGGAGGAATGACAGATACGCAGTATTTT
TRBV6-1,NA,NA,TRBJ1-5,CASSEGTDQPQHF,TGTGCCAGCAGTGAAGGAACAGACCAGCCCCAGCATTTT
TRBV29-1,NA,NA,TRBJ1-4,CSVETLFGTNEKLFF,TGCAGCGTTGAGACGCTTTTCGGGACTAATGAAAAACTGTTTTTT
TRBV5-6,NA,TRBD2,TRBJ2-1,CASSLLGTSAYNEQFF,TGTGCCAGCAGCTTGCTGGGGACTAGCGCTTACAATGAGCAGTTCTTC
TRBV4-1,NA,NA,TRBJ2-5,CASSQINRVYF,TGCGCCAGCAGCCAAATAAATCGGGTTTACTTC
TRBV6-1,NA,NA,TRBJ1-5,CASNLAAYSNQPQHF,TGTGCCAGCAACCTGGCCGCGTATAGCAATCAGCCCCAGCATTTT
TRBV2,NA,NA,TRBJ1-6,CASRRTQGIGSYNSPLHF,TGTGCCAGCAGACGGACACAAGGGATAGGTTCTTATAATTCACCCCTCCACTTT
TRBV29-1,NA,NA,TRBJ2-7,CSVDSGGWDEQYF,TGCAGCGTTGATTCGGGGGGCTGGGACGAGCAGTACTTC
TRBV6-1,NA,NA,TRBJ2-2,CASLAGELFF,TGTGCCAGCCTGGCCGGGGAGCTGTTTTTT
TRBV6-5,NA,NA,TRBJ1-2,CASSSPYGYTF,TGTGCCAGCAGTTCCCCTTATGGCTACACCTTC
TRBV11-2,NA,NA,TRBJ2-3,CASSPWTHLTTDTQYF,TGTGCCAGCAGCCCCTGGACACACCTAACCACAGATACGCAGTATTTT
TRBV19,NA,TRBD2,TRBJ2-5,CASSISGTSGVETQYF,TGTGCCAGTAGTATTTCCGGGACTAGTGGCGTAGAGACCCAGTACTTC
TRBV6-5,NA,NA,TRBJ2-1,CATTYRVSYNEQFF,TGTGCCACCACATACAGGGTCTCCTACAATGAGCAGTTCTTC
TRBV7-9,NA,NA,TRBJ1-2,CASSSLGSRSNYGYTF,TGTGCCAGCAGCTCGTTGGGGAGCCGGAGTAACTATGGCTACACCTTC
TRBV19,NA,NA,TRBJ2-7,CASSPYGGWNYEQYF,TGTGCCAGTAGCCCCTATGGTGGATGGAACTACGAGCAGTACTTC
TRBV27,NA,NA,TRBJ1-2,CASSLEGHGYTF,TGTGCCAGCAGTTTAGAGGGTCATGGCTACACCTTC
TRBV28,NA,TRBD1,TRBJ2-5,CASRGPGGWETQYF,TGTGCCAGCAGGGGACCAGGGGGCTGGGAGACCCAGTACTTC
TRBV29-1,NA,NA,TRBJ2-3,CSLFGSPGHTDTQYF,TGCAGCCTATTCGGATCCCCGGGGCACACAGATACGCAGTATTTT
TRBV2,once,NA,TRBJ1-1,CASRDSAGTEAFF,TGTGCCAGCAGGGACAGCGCGGGCACTGAAGCTTTCTTT
TRBV27,once,NA,TRBJ1-3,CASSLSGTGNTIYF,TGTGCCAGCAGTTTAAGCGGGACTGGAAACACCATATATTTT
TRBV28,NA,NA,TRBJ2-3,CASSLGWLGSDTQYF,TGTGCCAGCAGTTTGGGCTGGTTGGGCTCAGATACGCAGTATTTT
TRBV7-9,NA,NA,TRBJ2-3,CASSSHPHNTQYF,TGTGCCAGCAGCTCGCACCCCCACAATACGCAGTATTTT
TRBV7-9,NA,TRBD2,TRBJ2-2,CASSSKTSGSDTGELFF,TGTGCCAGCAGCTCCAAGACTAGCGGGAGTGATACCGGGGAGCTGTTTTTT
TRBV4-1,NA,TRBD1,TRBJ1-6,CASSQRPGTGLSPLHF,TGCGCCAGCAGCCAACGACCCGGGACAGGCCTTTCACCCCTCCACTTT
TRBV4-2,once,NA,TRBJ2-7,CANSQATPYEQYF,TGTGCCAACAGCCAAGCGACCCCCTACGAGCAGTACTTC